What follows are 23 T cell receptor beta chains derived from one specimen sequenced in a study of blood T cell repertoires in COVID-19. Here immunoSEQ multiplex PCR was the method, and the copy in TCRdb shows in-frame clones only, minus some. This table has approximately 220,000 clones, about 83% appearing once. The sequencing input was PBMCs or T cells enriched from blood (not recorded which). The source is a woman between 45 and 60 years old who had been exposed to COVID-19.

This chain joins TRBV29-1 and TRBJ1-1; D is ambiguous. Trimming cost V 3 bases and J 1 base, with 3 bases left between them. Per germline, CDR1 SQVTM and CDR2 ANQGSEA. The CDR3 loop spans 11 amino acids. The DNA for the CDR3 is TGCAGCGTTGACAGGAACACTGAAGCTTTCTTT. Encoded protein: CSVDRNTEAFF. The whole variable domain, filled in from reference TRBV29-1 and TRBJ1-1, reads SAVISQKPSRDICQRGTSLTIQCQVDSQVTMMFWYRQQPGQSLTLIATANQGSEATYESGFVIDKFPISRPNLTFSTLTVSNMSPEDSSIYLCSVDRNTEAFFGQGTRLTVV.

The chain combines TRBV28 with TRBJ1-1, with 7 bases matching TRBD1. The CDR3 is 14 residues long. Losses at the gene ends were 6 bases for V and 7 bases for J; bases not matched to a gene: 11. Germline lookup yields CDR1 MDHEN and CDR2 SYDVKM. The DNA for the CDR3 is TGTGCCAGCAGCCAAGGGGACAGACCTTTTGAAGCTTTCTTT. Protein sequence: CASSQGDRPFEAFF.

This clone has a handful of counts. J is TRBJ2-6 and V is TRBV20-1, with 8 bases identical to TRBD1. This CDR3 region has 16 residues. Germline V lookup: CDR1 DFQATT, CDR2 SNEGSKA (reference sequence). V lost 3 bases and J lost 2; bases outside the gene matches: 6. In DNA form, the CDR3 reads TGCAGTGCTAGTAGGGCAGGGGGCACTGGGGCCAACGTCCTGACTTTC. Translated: CSASRAGGTGANVLTF.

V and J are TRBV6-5 and TRBJ2-3; maybe TRBD1 (5 bases). Between the trimmed V and J ends, which lost 4 bases and 4 bases, there was a span of 9 bases. Germline V gene lookup returns CDR1 MNHEY and CDR2 SVGAGI. The CDR3 is made up of 13 amino acids. In nucleotides, the CDR3 is TGTGCCAGCAGTTTGCGGACATCAGATACGCAGTATTTT. This codes for CASSLRTSDTQYF.

The chain links TRBV9 to TRBJ2-5; 9 bases match TRBD1. CDR3 length: 16 residues. The junction had 9 bases not matched to a gene; V was cut back by 1 base and J by 5 bases. Germline CDR1 and CDR2: SGDLS and YYNGEE. The CDR3 sequence is CASSVTGTGRWETQYF. CDR3 DNA sequence: TGTGCCAGCAGCGTAACCGGGACAGGGAGGTGGGAGACCCAGTACTTC.

This sequence joins TRBV29-1 and TRBJ1-2, with 7 positions matching TRBD1. Germline assignment: CDR1 SQVTM and CDR2 ANQGSEA. V lost 4 bases and J lost 7; bases outside the gene matches: 9. The CDR3 loop spans 13 amino acids. The CDR3 nucleotides read TGCAGCGTTGGTTTAGAGGGGGCGCTTGGCTACACCTTC. The encoded protein is CSVGLEGALGYTF. The full variable domain, with the rest looked up from reference TRBV29-1 and TRBJ1-2, is SAVISQKPSRDICQRGTSLTIQCQVDSQVTMMFWYRQQPGQSLTLIATANQGSEATYESGFVIDKFPISRPNLTFSTLTVSNMSPEDSSIYLCSVGLEGALGYTFGSGTRLTVV.

The CDR3: CASHKGGARGGDTQYF. Written as DNA, the CDR3 is TGCGCCAGCCACAAGGGGGGGGCAAGAGGTGGAGATACGCAGTATTTT. The chain links TRBV5-1 to TRBJ2-3; perhaps TRBD2 as D (7 bases). V was pared by 7 bases and J by 5 bases, with 23 bases between. Germline V gives CDR1 SGHRS, CDR2 YFSETQ. The length of the CDR3 is 16 residues.

This sequence joins TRBV2 and TRBJ1-6; TRBD1 matches 11 bases. Trimming cost V 4 bases and J 6 bases; bases outside gene matches: 5. Germline lookup yields CDR1 SNHLY and CDR2 FYNNEI. The CDR3 has 16 amino acids. Here the CDR3 reads CASSAGTGGFNSPLHF. The CDR3 DNA reads TGTGCCAGCAGTGCTGGGACAGGGGGGTTTAATTCACCCCTCCACTTT.

The chain links TRBV13 to TRBJ2-7; 11 bases agree with TRBD2. J gave up 4 bases and V 4 bases, and 9 bases lay outside the gene matches. There are 16 residues in the CDR3. In germline, CDR1 is PRHDT, CDR2 FYEKMQ (reference sequence). CDR3 DNA sequence: TGTGCCAGCAGCTCGCGGCTAGCGGGGGGCCAATACGAGCAGTACTTC. It specifies CASSSRLAGGQYEQYF.

V gene TRBV11-2 combines with J gene TRBJ1-2; no definite D call. V shed 5 bases and J shed 5 bases, with 12 bases lying between them. The CDR3 spans 13 residues. Per germline, CDR1 SGHAT and CDR2 FQNNGV. The CDR3 coding sequence is TGTGCCAGCAGCCCCGGGAGAGGGTATGGCTACACCTTC. Amino acid sequence: CASSPGRGYGYTF.

In this sample, this clone turned up a few times. This rearrangement joins TRBV20-1 to TRBJ2-5; possible D gene TRBD2, 6 bases. V was trimmed by 3 bases and J by 5 bases, leaving 13 bases between them. The length of the CDR3 is 13 residues. Germline V gene lookup returns CDR1 DFQATT and CDR2 SNEGSKA (reference sequence). The CDR3 DNA follows: TGCAGTGCTAGTTTAGCTGCGGGGGAGACCCAGTACTTC. It encodes CSASLAAGETQYF.

This clone was found once. J is TRBJ2-2 and V is TRBV24-1; D not resolved. Trimming stripped 2 bases from V and 6 bases from J, with 15 bases between. Germline V gene sequence: CDR1 KGHDR, CDR2 SFDVKD. This CDR3 contains 16 residues. The CDR3 spells CATSDSGQPRPGELFF. Here the CDR3 DNA reads TGTGCCACCAGTGATTCGGGTCAACCCCGACCCGGGGAGCTGTTTTTT.

The chain employs TRBV14 and TRBJ2-7; 7 positions agree with TRBD1. From germline, CDR1 is SGHDN and CDR2 FVKESK. The ends lost 4 bases at V and 6 bases at J; junction bases unmatched: 15. The CDR3 runs to 16 residues. The CDR3 is CASSPRSTGFSGEQYF. As DNA, the CDR3 is TGTGCCAGCAGCCCGAGGTCGACAGGGTTCTCGGGCGAGCAGTACTTC.

This chain uses TRBV3-1 (or the pseudogene TRBV3-2) with TRBJ1-1; 9 bases are shared with TRBD1. In germline, CDR1 is LGHDT, CDR2 YNNKEL (reference sequence). Unmatched junction bases numbered 9, after V lost 1 base and J lost 12 bases. The CDR3 is 14 amino acids. For the CDR3, the DNA is TGTGCCAGCAGCCAAGGTATGGGACAGGGAGGGTCTTTCTTT. It is translated as CASSQGMGQGGSFF.

The rearrangement joins TRBV27 to TRBJ2-1, with TRBD1 identical over 7 bases. The germline CDR1 and CDR2 sequences are MNHEY and SMNVEV (reference sequence). The length of the CDR3 is 17 residues. J gave up 4 bases and V 0 bases, and 9 bases lay outside the gene matches. In DNA, the CDR3 is TGTGCCAGCAGTTTATCGGCGAGGGGGCTAATGTACAATGAGCAGTTCTTC. The encoded protein is CASSLSARGLMYNEQFF.

The V call is TRBV28, the J call TRBJ1-1, with TRBD1 identical over 8 bases. CDR3 size: 12 residues. Germline-derived CDR1 and CDR2 are MDHEN and SYDVKM. V lost 6 bases to trimming and J lost 11 bases; unmatched junction nucleotides: 8. The CDR3 spells CASRSGQGGAFF. The CDR3 coding sequence is TGTGCCAGCAGATCTGGACAGGGAGGGGCTTTCTTT.

The gene calls are TRBV10-3 and TRBJ1-6, with TRBD1 identical over 8 bases. CDR3 length: 15 amino acids. Per the germline V gene, CDR1 is ENHRY and CDR2 is SYGVKD. V lost 3 bases, J lost 7 bases, and 5 bases stayed unmatched. The CDR3 spells CAISDRGPGNSPLHF. CDR3 in DNA: TGTGCCATCAGTGACAGGGGGCCGGGGAATTCACCCCTCCACTTT.

On this clone: Relative to the germline gene, one junction end is altered; a read error may explain this. The chain carries TRBV6-5 and TRBJ1-1; TRBD1 agrees at 7 bases. CDR3 length: 10 residues. CDR1 is MNHEY and CDR2 is SVGAGI in the germline V gene. CDR3 in DNA: TGTGCCAGCAGGGGACAGCGTGTAGTCTTT. Translation gives CASRGQRVVF.

This clone showed up just a few times. The rearrangement uses TRBV29-1 and TRBJ1-2; the match to TRBD1 covers 7 bases. The CDR3 length is 12 residues. The J segment lost 3 bases and the V segment lost 6 bases, leaving 4 bases of the junction unmatched. Germline V gene data show CDR1 as SQVTM and CDR2 as ANQGSEA. As DNA, the CDR3 is TGCAGCGTCAGCAGGGGGGACTATGGCTACACCTTC. Translated: CSVSRGDYGYTF.

The chain carries TRBV12-5 and TRBJ2-3; D remains unclear. The CDR3 is 11 amino acids. With 6 bases removed from V and 4 bases from J, the gap between germline ends came to 5 bases. Germline V gives CDR1 LGHNT, CDR2 FRNRAP. CDR3 region: CASGAADTQYF. The DNA of the CDR3 is TGTGCTAGTGGGGCCGCAGATACGCAGTATTTT. The whole variable domain, remainder taken from reference TRBV12-5 and TRBJ2-3, is DARVTQTPRHKVTEMGQEVTMRCQPILGHNTVFWYRQTMMQGLELLAYFRNRAPLDDSGMPKDRFSAEMPDATLATLKIQPSEPRDSAVYFCASGAADTQYFGPGTRLTVL.

This clone was seen a few times. V is TRBV21-1 and J is TRBJ2-7; the listed D gene, TRBD1, was not tested against the DNA. TRBV21-1 constitutes a pseudogene. The CDR3 covers 14 residues. CDR3 protein: CASLRDSLSYEQYF. The CDR3 DNA reads TGTGCCAGCCTACGGGACAGTCTCTCCTACGAGCAGTACTTC.

This chain connects TRBV11-2 to TRBJ1-2; no definite D call. The CDR3 is made up of 12 amino acids. From germline, CDR1 is SGHAT and CDR2 FQNNGV. Trimming took off 2 bases at V and 8 bases at J, with 9 bases between the two ends. DNA for the CDR3: TGTGCCAGCAGCTTAAGCGGTGTAGGCTACACCTTC. Its protein product is CASSLSGVGYTF.

A few counts support this clone. The V call is TRBV30, the J call TRBJ1-2; D is perhaps TRBD1 (5 bases). Trimming pared 2 bases from V and 7 bases from J, leaving 17 bases between. CDR3 length equals 14 residues. Germline V lookup: CDR1 GTSNPN, CDR2 SVGIG (reference sequence). This CDR3 reads CAWSTGGLYGGYTF. The DNA for the CDR3 is TGTGCCTGGAGTACAGGAGGGTTGTACGGTGGCTACACCTTC. Supplemented by reference TRBV30 and TRBJ1-2, the full variable domain reads SQTIHQWPATLVQPVGSPLSLECTVEGTSNPNLYWYRQAAGRGLQLLFYSVGIGQISSEVPQNLSASRPQDRQFILSSKKLLLSDSGFYLCAWSTGGLYGGYTFGSGTRLTVV.